This record concerns one T cell receptor beta chain sequence. What it binds is not known. With 60 Vbeta and 13 Jbeta primers, the PCR was carried out. Data came from immunoSEQ multiplex PCR; TCRdb stores just in-frame clones and leaves some out. The table lists roughly 70,000 clones, roughly 81% of them singletons. These data come from a study of cytomegalovirus exposure and HLA in healthy donors. Overall study context: About 80 million unique TCRs from HLA-typed donors made up an early data release.

Study-level findings and limits: Presence/absence analyses assumed roughly uniform sequencing depth across donors, which may not hold. In terms of immune exposure information, only CMV serostatus was available.

The CDR3 is 14 amino acids. The J segment lost 8 bases and the V segment lost 6 bases, leaving 10 bases of the junction unmatched. Germline V gives CDR1 MDHEN, CDR2 SYDVKM. Sequences were obtained from PBMCs. The chain links TRBV28 to TRBJ2-1; 7 nucleotides line up with TRBD1. The clonotype originates from a human donor in good health. CDR3 DNA: TGTGCCAGCAGCCGGGGACAGCCAGGGCATGAGCAGTTCTTC. The encoded protein is CASSRGQPGHEQFF.